Sequencing of this T cell receptor (beta chain) was carried out in a study of T-cell reconstitution after alpha-beta-depleted transplantation in children. It was with unique molecular identifiers that the TCRbeta library was prepared. Via MiXCR, TCRdb re-called the PCR reads, giving one row per CDR3 protein. The table includes a few hundred thousand distinct CDR3 sequences, around 10% detected once. Germline CDR1 PRHDT, CDR2 FYEKMQ (reference sequence). This CDR3 comprises 16 residues. The germline V and J ends were trimmed by 5 bases and 4 bases, with 17 bases remaining between them. With respect to this clonotype: A read error is possible here, since a much larger clone lies one base away.

This material consisted of PBMCs from the stem cell graft donor, taken from the stem cell graft. The sequence derives from a human donor who donated a stem cell graft to a child with acute lymphoblastic leukemia. V usage is TRBV13 and J usage is TRBJ2-2, with D perhaps given as TRBD1 or TRBD2 (5 bases each). The CDR3 region is CASSTTRGLLTGELFF. Written as DNA, the CDR3 is TGTGCCAGCAGCACAACGAGGGGTCTCCTCACCGGGGAGCTGTTTTTT.